The 18 T cell receptor beta chains below all came from one sample that was sequenced in a study of patients and donors after allogeneic stem cell transplantation. TCRdb re-analysed the RT-PCR reads in MiXCR, keeping a single row per CDR3 protein. Of roughly 190,000 distinct CDR3 sequences in the sample, 41% were seen once. Sequenced: blood, either unsorted or a sorted T cell fraction (not recorded which). The origin of the receptors is a human donor who was either an allogeneic HSCT recipient or a stem cell or donor lymphocyte infusion donor (not recorded which). It is not recorded whose cells these are; they may come from a transplant donor.

This chain connects TRBV12-3 or TRBV12-4 to TRBJ2-2; no clear D gene. This CDR3 has 17 residues. Trimming cost V 3 bases and J 1 base, with 15 bases left between them. DNA of the CDR3: TGTGCCAGCAGTTTGGGCGGCAGGCGCTTGAACACCGGGGAGCTGTTTTTT. It codes for CASSLGGRRLNTGELFF.

The chain uses TRBV12-3 or TRBV12-4 and TRBJ1-2; D remains ambiguous. The length of the CDR3 is 11 residues. Trimming shortened V by 6 bases and J by 7 bases, and 9 bases separated the two germline ends. In nucleotides, the CDR3 is TGTGCCAGCAGCCCGGCCTCTGGCTACACCTTC. Translated, it gives CASSPASGYTF.

V and J are TRBV12-3 or TRBV12-4 and TRBJ1-1; D uncertain. The CDR3 extends over 15 amino acids. V lost 7 bases, J lost 0 bases, and 15 bases lay in between. The CDR3 coding sequence is TGTGCCAGCACCCCCAGACCCTCACTGAACACTGAAGCTTTCTTT. Translation gives CASTPRPSLNTEAFF.

This chain links TRBV20-1 with TRBJ2-1; no clear D gene. The CDR3 runs to 12 residues. Trimming removed 5 bases from V and 9 bases from J, with 14 bases in between. Germline values: CDR1 DFQATT, CDR2 SNEGSKA (reference sequence). CDR3 loop: CSACPFNLEQFF. In nucleotides, the CDR3 is TGCAGTGCTTGCCCCTTTAATCTTGAGCAGTTCTTC.

A few counts support this clonotype. The chain couples TRBV5-1 to TRBJ2-1, with D possibly matching TRBD2 (6 bases). V was cut by 0 bases and J by 10 bases, with 17 bases left in between. The CDR3 covers 15 residues. The germline CDR1 and CDR2 sequences are SGHRS and YFSETQ. CDR3 residues: CASSLVGTSAREQFF. The CDR3 coding sequence is TGCGCCAGCAGCTTGGTAGGGACTTCCGCTCGGGAGCAGTTCTTC.

The V gene is TRBV29-1, the J gene TRBJ2-7; possibly TRBD1 for D (6 bases). Germline assignment: CDR1 SQVTM and CDR2 ANQGSEA. Trimming stripped 6 bases from V and 0 bases from J, with 12 bases between. The CDR3 contains 13 residues. The CDR3 DNA is TGCAGCGTCTCCGACAGGAGCTCCTACGAGCAGTACTTC. This translates into CSVSDRSSYEQYF.

This chain uses TRBV15 with TRBJ2-5; 7 positions match TRBD1. Germline assignment: CDR1 LNHNV and CDR2 YYDKDF (reference sequence). CDR3 length: 14 residues. V shed 2 bases and J 5 bases; nucleotides not matched to a gene: 5. The CDR3: CATSRQGQLETQYF. The DNA of the CDR3 is TGTGCCACCAGCAGACAGGGACAGCTGGAGACCCAGTACTTC.

The CDR3, as DNA: TGTGCCAGCAGCTCACGCCGACAGTTTAATGAAAAACTGTTTTTT. This gives the protein CASSSRRQFNEKLFF. The J gene is TRBJ1-4, the V gene TRBV7-8; possible D gene TRBD1, 5 bases. The V end was cut by 4 bases, the J end by 4 bases, with 13 bases between. This CDR3 has 15 amino acids. Germline CDR1 is SGHVS and CDR2 is FQNEAQ. Variable domain in full (rest from reference TRBV7-8 and TRBJ1-4): GAGVSQSPRYKVAKRGQDVALRCDPISGHVSLFWYQQALGQGPEFLTYFQNEAQLDKSGLPSDRFFAERPEGSVSTLKIQRTQQEDSAVYLCASSSRRQFNEKLFFGSGTQLSVL.

This clonotype was found once. This chain uses TRBV6-2 or TRBV6-3 with TRBJ2-5; 11 positions agree with TRBD2. CDR3 length: 15 residues. V lost 1 base to trimming and J lost 4 bases; unmatched junction nucleotides: 2. The germline gives CDR1 MNHEY, CDR2 SVGEGT. This chain's CDR3 is CASSYYGLAGETQYF. The CDR3, as DNA: TGTGCCAGCAGTTACTACGGACTAGCGGGAGAGACCCAGTACTTC.

The chain links TRBV15 to TRBJ2-5; D is possibly TRBD1 (7 bases). The CDR3 runs to 16 residues. Trimming took off 3 bases at V and 5 bases at J, with 19 bases between the two ends. Germline V gene data show CDR1 as LNHNV and CDR2 as YYDKDF (reference sequence). The CDR3 sequence is CATSRPLKQGRETQYF. The CDR3 DNA reads as TGTGCCACCAGCAGGCCCCTCAAACAGGGGAGGGAGACCCAGTACTTC.

V is TRBV4-3 and J is TRBJ2-2; D is unresolved. This CDR3 has 15 residues. Trimming took 3 bases from V and 1 from J, leaving 9 bases between them. Germline V gives CDR1 LGHNA, CDR2 YSLEER. The CDR3 bases are TGCGCCAGCAGCCACCTGACCGTGAACACCGGGGAGCTGTTTTTT. Translation: CASSHLTVNTGELFF.

The chain joins TRBV5-4 to TRBJ2-5; D ambiguous. The CDR3 has 14 residues. Germline CDR1 is SGHNT and CDR2 is YYREEE (reference sequence). V shed 4 bases and J shed 8 bases, with 18 bases lying between them. The CDR3 nucleotides read TGTGCCAGCAGCAACCAGGACCCTGGAGAAACCCAGTACTTC. Amino acid sequence: CASSNQDPGETQYF.

The chain has TRBV6-2 or TRBV6-3 and TRBJ2-5, with D unclear. Germline values: CDR1 MNHEY, CDR2 SVGEGT. Trimming stripped 6 bases from V and 4 bases from J, with 9 bases between. The length of the CDR3 is 12 residues. The CDR3 DNA reads as TGTGCCAGCAGCTCCCTACGAGAGACCCAGTACTTC. Translation: CASSSLRETQYF.

This chain connects TRBV9 to TRBJ1-2; the D is unclear. V lost 0 bases to trimming and J lost 8 bases, with 11 bases between them. This CDR3 is 13 amino acids long. Per the germline V gene, CDR1 is SGDLS and CDR2 is YYNGEE. For the CDR3, the DNA is TGTGCCAGCAGCGTAGGAAGTACGGCAGGCTACACCTTC. Its protein is CASSVGSTAGYTF.

The V gene is TRBV20-1, the J gene TRBJ2-3; the D call may be TRBD1 or TRBD2 (5 bases each). Germline CDR1 and CDR2: DFQATT and SNEGSKA (reference sequence). This CDR3 contains 15 residues. V was shortened by 6 bases and J by 0 bases, with 16 bases between the two germline ends. DNA of the CDR3: TGCAGTGCCCAACGGGGCTCAACTAGCACAGATACGCAGTATTTT. This codes for CSAQRGSTSTDTQYF.

V and J are TRBV15 and TRBJ1-1, with D possibly TRBD1 on 5 matching bases. Germline V CDR1 and CDR2: LNHNV, YYDKDF (reference sequence). Deletions cut 4 bases from V and 3 bases from J, with 9 bases between. This CDR3 comprises 13 residues. CDR3 DNA: TGTGCCACCAGCATGAGGGGAGACACTGAAGCTTTCTTT. This sequence encodes CATSMRGDTEAFF.

The chain couples TRBV5-8 to TRBJ2-2, with 7 positions matching TRBD1. The CDR3 is 16 residues long. V shed 1 base, J shed 4 bases, and the junction held 7 bases outside the gene matches. The germline gives CDR1 SGHTS, CDR2 YDEGEE. The CDR3 region has the DNA TGTGCCAGCAGCTTGAGGGGGCGAGACCTCACCGGGGAGCTGTTTTTT. Its translation is CASSLRGRDLTGELFF.

The chain has TRBV5-8 and TRBJ2-3, with 9 bases aligning to TRBD2. V was clipped by 3 bases and J by 2 bases; unmatched bases: 7. The CDR3 spans 16 residues. The germline gives CDR1 SGHTS, CDR2 YDEGEE. CDR3 amino acids: CASSSIAGVVTDTQYF. The CDR3 nucleotides read TGTGCCAGCAGCTCCATAGCGGGAGTAGTCACAGATACGCAGTATTTT.